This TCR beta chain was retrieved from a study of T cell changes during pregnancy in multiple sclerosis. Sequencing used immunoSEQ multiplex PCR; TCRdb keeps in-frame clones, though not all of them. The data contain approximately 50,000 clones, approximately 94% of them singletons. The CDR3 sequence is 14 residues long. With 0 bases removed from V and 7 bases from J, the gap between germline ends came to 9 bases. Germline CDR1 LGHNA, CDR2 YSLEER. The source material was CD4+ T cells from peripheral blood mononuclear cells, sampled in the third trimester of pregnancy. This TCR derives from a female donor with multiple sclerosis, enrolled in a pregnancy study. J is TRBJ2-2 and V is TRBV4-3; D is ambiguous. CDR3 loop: CASSQDRGVGELFF. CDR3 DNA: TGCGCCAGCAGCCAAGATAGAGGCGTCGGGGAGCTGTTTTTT.